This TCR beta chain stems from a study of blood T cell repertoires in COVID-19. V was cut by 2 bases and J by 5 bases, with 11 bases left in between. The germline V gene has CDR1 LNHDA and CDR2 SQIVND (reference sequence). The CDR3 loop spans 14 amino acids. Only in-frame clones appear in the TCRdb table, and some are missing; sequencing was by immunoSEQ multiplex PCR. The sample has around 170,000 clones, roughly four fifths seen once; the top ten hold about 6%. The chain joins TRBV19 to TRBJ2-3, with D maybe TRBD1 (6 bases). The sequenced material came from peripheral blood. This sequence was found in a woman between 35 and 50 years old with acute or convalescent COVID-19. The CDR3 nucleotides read TGTGCCAGTAGTATAACACAGGGCAGAGATACGCAGTATTTT. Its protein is CASSITQGRDTQYF.